This TCR beta chain is from a study of T-cell memory formation after mild COVID-19. At the level of the study: Clusters of TCRs were largely donor specific. Study results and caveats: Clones contracting day 15 to 85 were balanced CD4/CD8; later expanders leaned CD4+.

TCR alpha and TCR beta cDNA libraries with sample barcodes and UMIs came from 5'RACE using constant-segment primers. MiXCR, run by TCRdb on the 5' RACE reads, gives a single entry per CDR3 protein. The sample lists some 150,000 distinct CDR3 sequences, approximately 6% seen once, with about 2.1% in the top ten. Details on this clonotype: Its antigen is unknown.

This clonotype was obtained from an adult woman who had mild COVID-19 (a few samples of this study predate the infection). Cell type and time point are not known. Material for sequencing was PBMCs or a T cell subset sorted from them (not recorded which).

CDR3: CASSSHREQQYF. CDR3 DNA sequence: TGTGCCAGCAGTTCCCACAGGGAGCAGCAGTACTTC. J is TRBJ2-7 and V is TRBV12-3 or TRBV12-4; maybe TRBD1 (6 bases). This CDR3 region has 12 residues. Trimming removed 4 bases at V and 8 bases at J, with 12 bases between.